These T cell receptor beta chains were read from a single sample in a study of radiation and T cells in renal cell carcinoma. Sequenced by immunoSEQ multiplex PCR; TCRdb stores in-frame clones only, minus some. Of roughly 100,000 clones listed, 84% are singletons. Sample: blood, taken from a patient whose treatment included radiotherapy and nephrectomy. The receptors originated from a man in his sixties with renal cell carcinoma. Both conserved end residues are part of each CDR3. The size field is filled for only some rows; it gives once, few, many or a size class.

>TRBJ2-1|TRBV7-9|-
CASTPRQAGAYNEQFF
>TRBJ2-3|TRBV18|-
CASSPGTGETDTQYF
>TRBJ2-3|TRBV28|few
CASSPTRRASNTDTQYF
>TRBJ2-2|TRBV7-2|-
CASSSLGSGRRTGELFF
>TRBJ2-2|TRBV7-8|-
CASSYTETSAGELFF
>TRBJ2-1|TRBV4-2|-
CASSSLAGQEYNEQFF
>TRBJ2-7|TRBV5-8|-
CASSPHRQGTYEQYF
>TRBJ2-3|TRBV6-1|-
CASSADRGTDTQYF
>TRBJ2-1|TRBV5-1|-
CASSPNLAGNEQFF
>TRBJ1-1|TRBV11-1|-
CASSQTGGSTEAFF
>TRBJ1-2|TRBV10-3|-
CAIGTGGLYGYTF
>TRBJ2-7|TRBV6-6|-
CASSYSIEREGSEQYF
>TRBJ2-5|TRBV6-5|-
CARDSPVGETQYF
>TRBJ1-4|TRBV2|few
CASSETTGTKLFF
>TRBJ2-7|TRBV7-2|-
CASSRGGGRPDYEQYF
>TRBJ1-5|TRBV27|-
CASSAAAYSNQPQHF
>TRBJ2-3|TRBV10-3|-
CATLMDRSTDTQYF
>TRBJ1-2|TRBV6-5|-
CASSYRRANYGYTF
>TRBJ2-1|TRBV19|-
CASSIAAGRYNEQFF
>TRBJ2-6|TRBV5-1|-
CASSASSGANVLTF
>TRBJ1-2|TRBV4-3|-
CASSPPGQLNYGYTF
>TRBJ2-3|TRBV6-6|-
CASSYGVAGSRDTQYF
>TRBJ2-1|TRBV18|-
CASSPRQHDEQFF
>TRBJ2-4|TRBV19|once
CASALQGNIQYF
>TRBJ1-3|TRBV7-2|-
CASSLGGREPGNTIYF
>TRBJ2-7|TRBV29-1|-
CSVVQGAGEQYF
>TRBJ1-6|TRBV19|-
CASRTGQSPLHF
>TRBJ1-5|TRBV10-1|-
CASSESRGLPQHF
>TRBJ2-7|TRBV7-2|-
CASSLTIPGTSGSVYF
>TRBJ2-1|TRBV5-4|-
CASSSNPWGGYEQFF
>TRBJ2-7|TRBV19|-
CASSIKAGGSREQYF
>TRBJ1-2|TRBV4-1|-
CASSQDLQLRGTYGYTF
>TRBJ2-3|TRBV9|-
CASSTRAGTPLTDTQYF
>TRBJ2-1|TRBV19|-
CASSKQGLNEQFF
>-|TRBV7-2|-
CASSLAAGSSYEQYF
>TRBJ1-4|TRBV14|-
CASSQDPRVRFF
>TRBJ2-6|TRBV27|-
CASGRPNSGANVLTF
>TRBJ2-1|TRBV19|-
CASSDPGLAAFEQFF
>TRBJ2-5|TRBV4-1|-
CASSQDPGDVTQYF
>TRBJ2-7|TRBV7-9|-
CASSLQGGHEQYF
>TRBJ2-7|TRBV6-6|-
CASSRGLAGVAYEQYF
>TRBJ2-1|TRBV7-8|-
CASSEYRTAQFF
>TRBJ2-2|TRBV27|-
CASRKGLAGNTGELFF
>TRBJ2-6|TRBV27|once
CASSFNVIPSGANVLTF
>TRBJ2-2|TRBV5-1|-
CASSLARGDTGELFF
>TRBJ2-3|TRBV4-1|-
CASSGLAGERPDTQYF
>TRBJ2-7|TRBV15|-
CATNPTGGGYEQYF
>TRBJ2-2|TRBV15|few
CATSRDRSGTSDTGELFF
>TRBJ2-4|TRBV2|-
CASSVTSKNIQYF
>TRBJ1-2|TRBV9|few
CASSTSQGRSDYGYTF
>TRBJ1-1|TRBV30|-
CAWSVRSPHEAFF
>TRBJ2-7|TRBV4-2|-
CASSQDPSGGALVSYEQYF
>TRBJ2-1|TRBV19|-
CASSIDRDWSYNEQFF
>TRBJ2-4|TRBV19|-
CASSMREGIQYF
>TRBJ1-5|TRBV27|-
CASSLGQGSNQPQHF
>TRBJ2-1|TRBV30|-
CAWSGLRLAGSRGQFF
>TRBJ1-1|TRBV10-3|-
CAIKGHRDKDTEAFF